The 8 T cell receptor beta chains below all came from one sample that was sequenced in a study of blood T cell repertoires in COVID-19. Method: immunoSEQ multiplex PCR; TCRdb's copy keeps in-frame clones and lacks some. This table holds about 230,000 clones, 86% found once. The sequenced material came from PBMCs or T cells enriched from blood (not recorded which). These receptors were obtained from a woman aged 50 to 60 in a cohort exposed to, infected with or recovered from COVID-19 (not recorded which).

The chain's CDR3 is CASSPSGQPYEQYF. The CDR3 DNA is TGCGCCAGCAGCCCCTCGGGACAGCCCTACGAGCAGTACTTC. This sequence joins TRBV5-1 and TRBJ2-7; 7 nucleotides align to TRBD1. The V segment lost 4 bases and the J segment 2 bases; nucleotides outside the gene matches: 6. Per the germline V gene, CDR1 is SGHRS and CDR2 is YFSETQ. This CDR3 has 14 amino acids.

Written as DNA, the CDR3 is TGCGCCAGCAGCCCCGGACAGGGGGCGCGTTCACCCCTCCACTTT. Translation gives CASSPGQGARSPLHF. The chain is built from TRBV4-1 and TRBJ1-6; 11 positions agree with TRBD1. The CDR3 length is 15 residues. The germline gives CDR1 MGHRA, CDR2 YSYEKL. The V and J ends lost 4 bases and 9 bases, in that order; junction bases with no gene match: 5.

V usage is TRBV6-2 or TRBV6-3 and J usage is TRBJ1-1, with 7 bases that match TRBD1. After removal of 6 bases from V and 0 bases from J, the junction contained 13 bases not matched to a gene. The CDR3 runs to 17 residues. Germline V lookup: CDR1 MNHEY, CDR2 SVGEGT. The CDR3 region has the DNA TGTGCCAGCAGCAAATTGACAGGGACAAGCATGAACACTGAAGCTTTCTTT. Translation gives CASSKLTGTSMNTEAFF.

This CDR3 is CASSFEEGYEKLFF. CDR3 nucleotide sequence: TGCGCCAGCAGCTTCGAGGAGGGGTATGAAAAACTGTTTTTT. The chain is built from TRBV5-1 and TRBJ1-4; D is possibly TRBD1 (5 bases). Trimming took 2 bases from V and 6 from J, leaving 11 bases between them. The V gene's germline CDR1 is SGHRS and CDR2 YFSETQ. The CDR3 runs 14 residues.

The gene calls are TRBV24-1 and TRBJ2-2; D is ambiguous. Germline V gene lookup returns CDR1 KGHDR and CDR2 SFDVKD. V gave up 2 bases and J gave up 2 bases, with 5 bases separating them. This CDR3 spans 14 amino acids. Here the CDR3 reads CATSDSLNTGELFF. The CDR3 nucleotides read TGTGCCACCAGTGATTCCCTCAACACCGGGGAGCTGTTTTTT.

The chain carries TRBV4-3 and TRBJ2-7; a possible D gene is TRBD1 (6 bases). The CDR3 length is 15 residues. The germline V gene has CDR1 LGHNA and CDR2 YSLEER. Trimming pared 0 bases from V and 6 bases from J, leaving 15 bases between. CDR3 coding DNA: TGCGCCAGCAGCCAAGATAACAGGGAAAATTCCGAGCAGTACTTC. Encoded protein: CASSQDNRENSEQYF.

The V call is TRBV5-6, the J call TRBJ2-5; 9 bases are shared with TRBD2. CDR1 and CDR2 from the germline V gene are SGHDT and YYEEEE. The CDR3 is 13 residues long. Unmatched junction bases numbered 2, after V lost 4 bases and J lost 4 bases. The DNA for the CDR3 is TGTGCCAGCAGCGCGACTAGCGGAGAGACCCAGTACTTC. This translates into CASSATSGETQYF.

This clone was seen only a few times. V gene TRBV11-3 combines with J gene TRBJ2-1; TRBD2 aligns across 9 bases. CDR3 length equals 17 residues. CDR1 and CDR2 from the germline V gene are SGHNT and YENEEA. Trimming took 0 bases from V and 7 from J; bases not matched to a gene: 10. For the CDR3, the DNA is TGTGCCAGCAGCTTAGAGAAGTGGGGGACTAGCTTGAATGAGCAGTTCTTC. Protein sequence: CASSLEKWGTSLNEQFF.